These T cell receptor beta chains were read from a single sample in a study of blood T cell repertoires in COVID-19. The assay was immunoSEQ multiplex PCR, and TCRdb's table has in-frame clones only and misses some. This table holds 250,000 to 300,000 clones, around 85% found once. The sequencing input was PBMCs or T cells enriched from blood (not recorded which). Every receptor here comes from a woman aged 45-65 years who had recovered from COVID-19. CDR3s include the opening cysteine and the closing phenylalanine or tryptophan. A D gene is named only where the DNA matches it firmly. Not all rows give a size; the values are once, few, many and, for expanded clones, a class.

v_call	clone_size	j_call	d_call	cdr3_aa	cdr3_nt
TRBV5-4	.	TRBJ2-7	.	CASSLGVGESYEQYF	TGTGCCAGCAGCCTGGGCGTGGGAGAGTCCTACGAGCAGTACTTC
TRBV25-1	.	TRBJ1-4	TRBD1	CASSEWSGTASNEKLFF	TGTGCCAGCAGTGAATGGTCCGGGACAGCTTCAAATGAAAAACTGTTTTTT
TRBV28	.	TRBJ1-1	.	CASSWGFGSAEAFF	TGTGCCAGCAGTTGGGGCTTTGGGTCGGCTGAAGCTTTCTTT
TRBV30	few	TRBJ1-1	.	CAWSVLFEAFF	TGTGCCTGGAGTGTACTGTTCGAAGCTTTCTTT
TRBV28	.	TRBJ1-6	.	CASSGRQASSPHF	TGTGCCAGCAGTGGACGACAGGCCTCATCCCCCCACTTT
TRBV28	.	TRBJ1-5	.	CASYGGLRQPQHF	TGTGCCAGCTACGGGGGACTACGTCAGCCCCAGCATTTT
TRBV4-1	.	TRBJ1-5	.	CASSQIPGLPTQPQHF	TGCGCCAGCAGCCAGATACCGGGACTACCGACGCAGCCCCAGCATTTT
TRBV5-1	.	TRBJ2-3	.	CASSLTADTQYF	TGCGCCAGCAGCTTGACTGCAGATACGCAGTATTTT
TRBV5-4	.	TRBJ1-3	.	CASSLAGGNTIYF	TGTGCCAGCAGCTTGGCAGGAGGAAACACCATATATTTT
TRBV6-1	.	TRBJ2-3	TRBD2	CASSALTSGGTDTQYF	TGTGCCAGCAGTGCCCTGACTAGCGGGGGCACAGATACGCAGTATTTT
TRBV10-2	.	TRBJ1-2	TRBD1	CASGDRPSFYGYTF	TGCGCCAGCGGGGACAGGCCATCATTTTATGGCTACACCTTC
TRBV18	once	TRBJ1-2	TRBD1	CASSPPGQGKANYGYTF	TGTGCCAGCTCACCACCGGGACAGGGGAAAGCTAACTATGGCTACACCTTC
TRBV5-3	.	TRBJ2-6	.	CARSATTGSGANVLTF	TGTGCCAGAAGCGCAACGACGGGCTCTGGGGCCAACGTCCTGACTTTC
TRBV2	.	TRBJ2-7	.	CASSEGPGSLYEQYF	TGTGCCAGCAGTGAGGGGCCGGGTTCCCTCTACGAGCAGTACTTC
TRBV2	.	TRBJ2-7	.	CASSLDKGGPYEQYF	TGTGCCAGCAGTTTGGACAAAGGGGGTCCCTACGAGCAGTACTTC
TRBV7-2	.	TRBJ2-7	.	CASSLGALAQYYEQYF	TGTGCCAGCAGCTTAGGAGCTCTCGCTCAATACTACGAGCAGTACTTC
TRBV7-9	.	TRBJ2-3	.	CASSLKGAGGRTDTQYF	TGTGCCAGCAGCTTAAAGGGGGCTGGCGGGAGGACAGATACGCAGTATTTT
TRBV28	.	TRBJ1-2	.	CASMTANYGYTF	TGTGCCAGCATGACTGCTAACTATGGCTACACCTTC
TRBV19	.	TRBJ1-2	TRBD1	CASSITGGNSYGYTF	TGTGCCAGTAGTATAACAGGGGGCAACTCATATGGCTACACCTTC
TRBV14	.	TRBJ1-1	TRBD1	CASRTGYTEAFF	TGTGCCAGCAGGACAGGGTACACTGAAGCTTTCTTT
TRBV10-2	.	TRBJ1-1	.	CASSDAGYPNTEAFF	TGCGCCAGCAGTGATGCGGGTTACCCGAACACTGAAGCTTTCTTT
TRBV19	.	TRBJ2-1	TRBD2	CASSIWGLAGGGEQFF	TGTGCCAGTAGTATATGGGGACTAGCGGGAGGTGGTGAGCAGTTCTTC
TRBV2	.	TRBJ2-1	TRBD2	CASRETSGTYNEQFF	TGTGCCAGCAGAGAGACTAGCGGCACCTACAATGAGCAGTTCTTC
TRBV3-1/TRBV3-2	.	TRBJ1-3	.	CASSPRRGTGNTIYF	TGTGCCAGCAGCCCTAGGCGGGGTACTGGAAACACCATATATTTT
TRBV6-6	.	TRBJ2-7	TRBD1	CASSYGTGLYEQYF	TGTGCCAGCAGTTATGGGACAGGCTTATACGAGCAGTACTTC
TRBV24-1	.	TRBJ1-5	TRBD1	CATSDHFQHSDRTNLVNQPQHF	TGTGCCACCAGTGATCACTTCCAACACTCGGACAGGACCAACCTAGTGAATCAGCCCCAGCATTTT
TRBV27	.	TRBJ1-2	TRBD1	CASTRTGNYGYTF	TGTGCCAGCACCAGGACAGGGAATTATGGCTACACCTTC
TRBV28	few	TRBJ2-7	TRBD1	CASSPWDRGFDEQYF	TGTGCCAGCAGTCCCTGGGACAGGGGGTTCGACGAGCAGTACTTC
TRBV6-2/TRBV6-3	.	TRBJ2-1	.	CASSLLGGYNEQFF	TGTGCCAGCAGTTTGCTAGGAGGCTACAATGAGCAGTTCTTC
TRBV7-9	.	TRBJ2-1	.	CASSLFSSYNEQFF	TGTGCCAGCAGCTTATTTAGCTCCTACAATGAGCAGTTCTTC
TRBV5-1	.	TRBJ1-1	TRBD1	CASSLAGTGEMNTEAFF	TGCGCCAGCAGCTTAGCCGGGACAGGGGAAATGAACACTGAAGCTTTCTTT
TRBV19	.	TRBJ2-7	TRBD1	CASSIGPMGQGHEQYF	TGTGCCAGTAGTATAGGTCCCATGGGACAGGGACACGAGCAGTACTTC
TRBV4-1	.	TRBJ1-5	.	CASSQDTFGNQPQHF	TGCGCCAGCAGCCAAGATACATTCGGCAATCAGCCCCAGCATTTT